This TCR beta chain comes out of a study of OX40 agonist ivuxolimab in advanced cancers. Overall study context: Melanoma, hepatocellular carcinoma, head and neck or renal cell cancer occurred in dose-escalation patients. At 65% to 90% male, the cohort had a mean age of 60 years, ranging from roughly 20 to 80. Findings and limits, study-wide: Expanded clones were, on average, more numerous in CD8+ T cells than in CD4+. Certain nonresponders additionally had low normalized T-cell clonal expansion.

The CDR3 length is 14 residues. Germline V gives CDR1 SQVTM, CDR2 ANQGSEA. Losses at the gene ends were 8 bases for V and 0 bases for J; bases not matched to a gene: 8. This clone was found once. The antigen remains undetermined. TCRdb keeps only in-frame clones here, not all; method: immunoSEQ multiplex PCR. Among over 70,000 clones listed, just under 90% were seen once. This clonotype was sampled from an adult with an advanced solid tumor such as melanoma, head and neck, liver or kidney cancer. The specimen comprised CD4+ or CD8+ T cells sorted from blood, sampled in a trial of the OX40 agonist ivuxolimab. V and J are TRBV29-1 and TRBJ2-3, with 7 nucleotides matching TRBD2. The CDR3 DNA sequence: TGCAGCATCTGGAGCGGGACTAGCACAGATACGCAGTATTTT. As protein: CSIWSGTSTDTQYF.